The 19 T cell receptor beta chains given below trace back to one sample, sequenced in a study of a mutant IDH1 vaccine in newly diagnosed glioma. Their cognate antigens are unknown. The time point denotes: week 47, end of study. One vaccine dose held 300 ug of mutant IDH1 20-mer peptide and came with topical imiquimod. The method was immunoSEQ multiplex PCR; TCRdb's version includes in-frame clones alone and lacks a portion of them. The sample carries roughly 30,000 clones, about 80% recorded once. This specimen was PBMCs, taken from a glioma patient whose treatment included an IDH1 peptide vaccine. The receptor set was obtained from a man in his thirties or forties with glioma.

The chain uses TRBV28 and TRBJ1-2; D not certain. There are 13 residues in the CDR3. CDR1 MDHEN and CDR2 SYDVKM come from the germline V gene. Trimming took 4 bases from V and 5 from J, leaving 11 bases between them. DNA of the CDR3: TGTGCCAGCAGTTCCCCCCACGGATATGGCTACACCTTC. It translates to CASSSPHGYGYTF.

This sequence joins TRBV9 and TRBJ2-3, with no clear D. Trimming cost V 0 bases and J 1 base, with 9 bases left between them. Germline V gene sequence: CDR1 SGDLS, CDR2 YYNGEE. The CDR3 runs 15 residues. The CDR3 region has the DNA TGTGCCAGCAGCGTAGATCCGTTAGGCACAGATACGCAGTATTTT. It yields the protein CASSVDPLGTDTQYF.

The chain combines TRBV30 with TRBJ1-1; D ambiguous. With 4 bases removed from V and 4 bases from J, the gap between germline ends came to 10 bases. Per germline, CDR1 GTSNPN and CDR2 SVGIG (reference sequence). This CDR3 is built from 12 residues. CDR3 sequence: CAWIGVGTEAFF. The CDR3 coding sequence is TGTGCCTGGATCGGGGTTGGCACTGAAGCTTTCTTT.

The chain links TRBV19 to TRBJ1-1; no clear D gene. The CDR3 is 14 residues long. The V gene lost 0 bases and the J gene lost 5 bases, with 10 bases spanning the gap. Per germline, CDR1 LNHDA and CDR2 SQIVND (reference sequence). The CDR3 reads CASSIDAEQTEAFF. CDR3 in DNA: TGTGCCAGTAGTATAGACGCTGAACAGACTGAAGCTTTCTTT.

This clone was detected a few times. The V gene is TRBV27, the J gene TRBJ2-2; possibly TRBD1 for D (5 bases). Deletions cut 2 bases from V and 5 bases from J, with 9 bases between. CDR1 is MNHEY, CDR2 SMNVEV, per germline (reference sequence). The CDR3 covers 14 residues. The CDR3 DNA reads TGTGCCAGCAGTTTACAGGGTGGGACCGGGGAGCTGTTTTTT. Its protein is CASSLQGGTGELFF.

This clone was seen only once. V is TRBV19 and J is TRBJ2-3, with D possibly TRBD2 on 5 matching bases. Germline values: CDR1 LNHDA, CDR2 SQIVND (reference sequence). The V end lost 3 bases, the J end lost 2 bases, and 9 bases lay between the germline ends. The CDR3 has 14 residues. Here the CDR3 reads CASSIASLTDTQYF. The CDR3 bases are TGTGCCAGTAGTATCGCTAGCCTCACAGATACGCAGTATTTT.

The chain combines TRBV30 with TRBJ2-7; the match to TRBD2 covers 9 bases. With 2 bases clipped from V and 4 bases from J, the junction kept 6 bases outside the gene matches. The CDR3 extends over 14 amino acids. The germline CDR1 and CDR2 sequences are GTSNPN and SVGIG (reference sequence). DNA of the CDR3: TGTGCCTGGAGTTTAACTAGCGGGCCGTACGAGCAGTACTTC. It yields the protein CAWSLTSGPYEQYF.

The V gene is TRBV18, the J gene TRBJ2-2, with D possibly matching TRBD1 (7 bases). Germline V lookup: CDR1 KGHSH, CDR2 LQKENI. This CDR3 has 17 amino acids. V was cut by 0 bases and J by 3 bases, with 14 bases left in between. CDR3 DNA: TGTGCCAGCTCACCACCCCGGCGGGACAGTTACACCGGGGAGCTGTTTTTT. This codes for CASSPPRRDSYTGELFF.

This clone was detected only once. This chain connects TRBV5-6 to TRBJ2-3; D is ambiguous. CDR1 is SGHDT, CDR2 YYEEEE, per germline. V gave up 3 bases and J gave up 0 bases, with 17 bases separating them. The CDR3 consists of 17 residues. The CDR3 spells CASSSVIQALSTDTQYF. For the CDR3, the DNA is TGTGCCAGCAGCTCAGTTATACAAGCCCTGAGCACAGATACGCAGTATTTT. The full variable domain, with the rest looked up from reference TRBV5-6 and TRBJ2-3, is DAGVTQSPTHLIKTRGQQVTLRCSPKSGHDTVSWYQQALGQGPQFIFQYYEEEERQRGNFPDRFSGHQFPNYSSELNVNALLLGDSALYLCASSSVIQALSTDTQYFGPGTRLTVL.

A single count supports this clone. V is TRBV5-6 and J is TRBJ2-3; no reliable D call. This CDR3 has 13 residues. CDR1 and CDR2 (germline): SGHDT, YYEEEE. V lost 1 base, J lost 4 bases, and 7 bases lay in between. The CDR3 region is CASSLSVSDTQYF. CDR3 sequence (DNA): TGTGCCAGCAGCTTGAGCGTTTCAGATACGCAGTATTTT.

CDR3 residues: CASSSSAGVYNEQFF. CDR3 in DNA: TGCGCCAGCAGTAGTTCCGCGGGGGTGTACAATGAGCAGTTCTTC. The rearrangement links TRBV5-1 to TRBJ2-1; 7 nucleotides agree with TRBD2. The CDR3 covers 15 residues. The V and J ends lost 5 bases and 4 bases, in that order; junction bases with no gene match: 9. Per germline, CDR1 SGHRS and CDR2 YFSETQ. Using reference TRBV5-1 and TRBJ2-1 for the parts outside the CDR3, the full variable domain is KAGVTQTPRYLIKTRGQQVTLSCSPISGHRSVSWYQQTPGQGLQFLFEYFSETQRNKGNFPGRFSGRQFSNSRSEMNVSTLELGDSALYLCASSSSAGVYNEQFFGPGTRLTVL.

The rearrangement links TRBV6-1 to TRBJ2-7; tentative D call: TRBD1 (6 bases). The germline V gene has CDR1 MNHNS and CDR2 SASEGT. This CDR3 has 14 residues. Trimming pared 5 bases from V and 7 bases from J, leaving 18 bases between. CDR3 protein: CASSPRAARGEQYF. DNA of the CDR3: TGTGCCAGCAGTCCCCGGGCCGCGAGGGGGGAGCAGTACTTC.

CDR3 protein: CASSQDAEVTEAFF. CDR3 in DNA: TGCGCCAGCAGCCAAGATGCGGAGGTGACTGAAGCTTTCTTT. The chain joins TRBV4-3 to TRBJ1-1; D remains ambiguous. CDR1 and CDR2 (germline): LGHNA, YSLEER. Trimming stripped 0 bases from V and 5 bases from J, with 10 bases between. The CDR3 contains 14 residues.

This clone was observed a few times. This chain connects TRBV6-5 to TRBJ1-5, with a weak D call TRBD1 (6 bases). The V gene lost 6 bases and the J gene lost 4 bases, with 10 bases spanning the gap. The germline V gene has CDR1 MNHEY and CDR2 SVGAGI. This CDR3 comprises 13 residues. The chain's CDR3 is CASSWTENQPQHF. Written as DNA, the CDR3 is TGTGCCAGCAGCTGGACAGAAAATCAGCCCCAGCATTTT.

The CDR3 bases are TGTGCCAGTAGAGCCAGCGGGAAGGACGAGCAGTACTTC. The encoded protein is CASRASGKDEQYF. The chain recombines TRBV19 with TRBJ2-7, with 7 bases that match TRBD2. Germline lookup yields CDR1 LNHDA and CDR2 SQIVND (reference sequence). V lost 6 bases and J lost 5; bases outside the gene matches: 7. CDR3 length equals 13 residues.

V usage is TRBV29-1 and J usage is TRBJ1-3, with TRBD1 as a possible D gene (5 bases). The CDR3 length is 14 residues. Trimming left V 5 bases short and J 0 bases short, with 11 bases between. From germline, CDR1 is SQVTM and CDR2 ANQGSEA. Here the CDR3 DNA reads TGCAGCGTTTTGGACACTGACTCTGGAAACACCATATATTTT. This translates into CSVLDTDSGNTIYF.

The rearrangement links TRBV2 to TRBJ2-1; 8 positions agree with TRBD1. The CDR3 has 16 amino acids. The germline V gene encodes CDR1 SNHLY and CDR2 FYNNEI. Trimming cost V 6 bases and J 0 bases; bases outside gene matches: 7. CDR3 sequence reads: CASRQGQGFSYNEQFF. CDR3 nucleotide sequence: TGTGCCAGCAGACAAGGACAGGGATTCTCCTACAATGAGCAGTTCTTC.

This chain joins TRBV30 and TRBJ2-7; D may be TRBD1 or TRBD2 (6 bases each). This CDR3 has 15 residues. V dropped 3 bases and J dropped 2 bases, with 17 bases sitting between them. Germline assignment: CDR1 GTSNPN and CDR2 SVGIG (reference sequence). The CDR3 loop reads CAWSLRGAIAYEQYF. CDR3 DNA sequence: TGTGCCTGGAGCTTAAGGGGGGCGATCGCCTACGAGCAGTACTTC.

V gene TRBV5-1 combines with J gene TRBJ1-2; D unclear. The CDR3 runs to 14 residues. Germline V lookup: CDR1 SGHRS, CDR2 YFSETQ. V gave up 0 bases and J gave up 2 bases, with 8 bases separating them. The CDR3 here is CASSLGTSNYGYTF. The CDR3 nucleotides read TGCGCCAGCAGCTTGGGGACCTCCAACTATGGCTACACCTTC.